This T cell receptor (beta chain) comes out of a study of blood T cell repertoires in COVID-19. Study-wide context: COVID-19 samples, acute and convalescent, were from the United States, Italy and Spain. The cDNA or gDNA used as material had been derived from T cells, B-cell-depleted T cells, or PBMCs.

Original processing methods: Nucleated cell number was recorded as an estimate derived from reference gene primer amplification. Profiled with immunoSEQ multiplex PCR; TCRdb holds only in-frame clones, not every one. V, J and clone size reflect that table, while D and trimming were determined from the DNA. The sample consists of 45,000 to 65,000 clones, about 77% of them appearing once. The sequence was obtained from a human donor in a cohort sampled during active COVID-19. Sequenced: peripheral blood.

CDR3 nucleotides: TGTGCCAGCATGATCGGGGGATACGAATACAATGAGCAGTTCTTC. Translated: CASMIGGYEYNEQFF. The chain is built from TRBV2 and TRBJ2-1, with D possibly being TRBD2 (6 bases). V lost 7 bases, J lost 4 bases, and 17 bases lay in between. CDR3 length: 15 residues. Germline CDR1 SNHLY, CDR2 FYNNEI.